This T cell receptor beta chain was sequenced during a study of T cell responses to AZD1222 COVID-19 vaccine. Germline values: CDR1 SEHNR, CDR2 FQNEAQ (reference sequence). Trimming stripped 2 bases from V and 3 bases from J, with 9 bases between. This CDR3 is built from 14 residues. TCRdb keeps only in-frame clones here, not all; method: immunoSEQ multiplex PCR. The table lists around 120,000 clones, 85% to 95% of them singletons. The sequenced sample was peripheral blood, obtained on day 0 of AZD1222 vaccination. The V and J genes are TRBV7-9 and TRBJ2-3; D ambiguous. The sequence was collected from an adult in good health. CDR3 DNA sequence: TGTGCCAGCAGCTTAATGCGAGAAACAGATACGCAGTATTTT. Translating gives CASSLMRETDTQYF.